This entry lists 13 T cell receptor beta chains sequenced from one sample in a study of regulatory T cells in long-lasting Graves disease. CDR3-region Arm-PCR and iRepertoire HTBI primers produced the TCR beta libraries. MiXCR, run by TCRdb on the multiplex PCR reads, gives a single entry per CDR3 protein. Altogether around 430,000 distinct CDR3 sequences are present, roughly 22% being singletons, with the ten largest covering approximately 14%. Time point here: persistent/refractory GD, antithyroid drugs over 5 years with positive TRAb. The TCR library was made from RNA that had been extracted from PBMCs in TRIzol. Sequenced here: peripheral blood mononuclear cells (PBMCs), sampled when the disease was refractory, from a patient treated with antithyroid drugs. These receptors were collected from a female donor with Graves disease.

There are many counts of this clonotype. The rearrangement links TRBV2 to TRBJ2-5, with 7 bases lining up with TRBD2. The V segment lost 8 bases and the J segment 1 base; nucleotides outside the gene matches: 4. The CDR3 loop spans 13 amino acids. The germline V gene encodes CDR1 SNHLY and CDR2 FYNNEI. The CDR3 coding sequence is TGTGCCAGCGTCGGACTAGTCCAAGAGACCCAGTACTTC. Residues: CASVGLVQETQYF.

Comment on this clonotype: A read error may explain this, as a much larger clone is one base away. The CDR3 carries no conserved terminal phenylalanine or tryptophan, so it likely arises from a read error. CDR3 DNA sequence: TGTGCCAGCAGTTTATTAAGCGAAAAACTGTTTCTT. This codes for CASSLLSEKLFL. This chain connects TRBV28 to TRBJ1-4; no definite D call. CDR1 is MDHEN, CDR2 SYDVKM, per germline. The CDR3 extends over 12 amino acids. The V end lost 1 base, the J end lost 8 bases, and 5 bases lay between the germline ends.

Note on this clonotype: The conserved closing phenylalanine or tryptophan is absent in this CDR3, likely reflecting a read error. It is unclear where the CDR3 begins or ends on the DNA, so no DNA is shown, and the CDR3 is as TCRdb lists it. V is TRBV6-1 and J is TRBJ2-5; the D call TRBD2 from the table was never checked on the DNA. Looked up from germline, CDR1 is MNHNS and CDR2 is SASEGT. The CDR3 is 14 amino acids in total, end residues counted. The CDR3 spells CAGRPGTSGTPKRL.

This clonotype was detected a few times. V gene TRBV7-2 combines with J gene TRBJ2-7; D unclear. CDR1 and CDR2 from the germline V gene are SGHTA and FQGNSA. The length of the CDR3 is 11 residues. The V end lost 4 bases, the J end lost 9 bases, and 10 bases lay between the germline ends. The CDR3 region is CASSSGRGQYF. DNA for the CDR3: TGTGCCAGCAGCTCTGGACGTGGGCAGTACTTC.

This clonotype was found a few times. CDR3 DNA: TGTGCCTGGAGGGGGGTAGGAAGCAATCAGCCCCAGCATTTT. Protein: CAWRGVGSNQPQHF. V gene TRBV30 combines with J gene TRBJ1-5; possible D gene TRBD1, 5 bases. Trimming took 3 bases from V and 1 from J, leaving 10 bases between them. CDR3 size: 14 residues. CDR1 is GTSNPN and CDR2 is SVGIG in the germline V gene (reference sequence). Based on the CDR3 plus reference TRBV30 and TRBJ1-5, the full variable domain is SQTIHQWPATLVQPVGSPLSLECTVEGTSNPNLYWYRQAAGRGLQLLFYSVGIGQISSEVPQNLSASRPQDRQFILSSKKLLLSDSGFYLCAWRGVGSNQPQHFGDGTRLSIL.

In this sample, this clonotype turned up many times. DNA of the CDR3: TGTGCCAGCAGTTCCGGACAGGGTGAAGGTTCACCCCTCCACTTT. Translation: CASSSGQGEGSPLHF. The rearrangement links TRBV12-3 or TRBV12-4 to TRBJ1-6; TRBD1 aligns across 8 bases. The CDR3 loop spans 15 amino acids. The junction had 8 bases not matched to a gene; V was cut back by 4 bases and J by 9 bases.

This sequence joins TRBV20-1 and TRBJ2-7; D possibly corresponds to TRBD1 (7 bases). This CDR3 has 12 amino acids. Looked up from germline, CDR1 is DFQATT and CDR2 is SNEGSKA (reference sequence). The V end lost 7 bases, the J end lost 7 bases, and 17 bases lay between the germline ends. CDR3: CSVGGRGREQYF. Here the CDR3 DNA reads TGCAGTGTGGGGGGAAGGGGGCGTGAGCAGTACTTC.

This clonotype came up once. This chain joins TRBV30 and TRBJ1-1; 8 bases are a match to TRBD1. Germline CDR1 GTSNPN, CDR2 SVGIG (reference sequence). V shed 4 bases and J 0 bases; nucleotides not matched to a gene: 1. The CDR3 is 13 amino acids. In DNA form, the CDR3 reads TGTGCCTGGACAGGGGGCATGAACACTGAAGCTTTCTTT. Translation: CAWTGGMNTEAFF.

This clonotype was counted ten times or more. The chain carries TRBV12-3 or TRBV12-4 and TRBJ1-1; possible D gene TRBD1, 6 bases. Deletions cut 6 bases from V and 1 base from J, with 9 bases between. The CDR3 covers 13 residues. The CDR3 here is CASRTTGNTEAFF. In DNA, the CDR3 is TGTGCCAGCAGAACGACAGGGAACACTGAAGCTTTCTTT.

The chain couples TRBV5-5 to TRBJ1-2; D not resolved. Germline V gene sequence: CDR1 SGHKS, CDR2 YYEKEE (reference sequence). Trimming removed 0 bases at V and 11 bases at J, with 8 bases between. This CDR3 region has 11 residues. The CDR3 bases are TGTGCCAGCAGCTTGGATGGGCCGTACACCTTC. Its translation: CASSLDGPYTF.

This clonotype was observed a few times. The rearrangement uses TRBV20-1 and TRBJ2-2; 9 bases fit TRBD1. The germline gives CDR1 DFQATT, CDR2 SNEGSKA (reference sequence). CDR3 size: 17 residues. Unmatched junction bases numbered 7, after V lost 2 bases and J lost 0 bases. The CDR3 loop is CSARTGTGPANTGELFF. Here the CDR3 DNA reads TGCAGTGCTAGAACCGGGACAGGGCCCGCGAACACCGGGGAGCTGTTTTTT.

This clonotype was counted only a few times. The genes are TRBV28 and TRBJ2-1; D may be TRBD1 or TRBD2 (5 bases each). This CDR3 comprises 13 residues. Trimming took off 10 bases at V and 4 bases at J, with 14 bases between the two ends. CDR1 MDHEN and CDR2 SYDVKM come from the germline V gene. The CDR3, as DNA: TGTGCCACCTTGGGGGACCCTTACAATGAGCAGTTCTTC. Translated: CATLGDPYNEQFF.

This clonotype was detected only a few times. The chain joins TRBV30 to TRBJ1-6, with a tentative D call TRBD1 (5 bases). There are 14 residues in the CDR3. Trimming shortened V by 1 base and J by 10 bases, and 14 bases separated the two germline ends. From germline, CDR1 is GTSNPN and CDR2 SVGIG (reference sequence). CDR3 nucleotide sequence: TGTGCCTGGAGTGGAACAGGTCGGGGATCACCCCTCCACTTT. Its protein is CAWSGTGRGSPLHF. The whole variable domain, remainder taken from reference TRBV30 and TRBJ1-6, is SQTIHQWPATLVQPVGSPLSLECTVEGTSNPNLYWYRQAAGRGLQLLFYSVGIGQISSEVPQNLSASRPQDRQFILSSKKLLLSDSGFYLCAWSGTGRGSPLHFGNGTRLTVT.